These 30 T cell receptor beta chains originate from one sample sequenced in a study of T-cell reconstitution after alpha-beta-depleted transplantation in children. Preparation of the TCRbeta library used unique molecular identifiers. Via MiXCR, TCRdb re-called the PCR reads, giving one row per CDR3 protein. The sample yields about 300,000 distinct CDR3 sequences, around 9.1% seen once. The input for sequencing was PBMCs, taken before TCRalphabeta/CD19-depleted stem cell transplant. Source of these receptors: a boy younger than two with acute myeloid leukemia, due to receive a stem cell transplant.

This chain links TRBV7-2 with TRBJ2-5; TRBD1 is a possible D gene (5 bases). There are 16 residues in the CDR3. Looked up from germline, CDR1 is SGHTA and CDR2 is FQGNSA. Trimming shortened V by 5 bases and J by 2 bases, and 18 bases separated the two germline ends. CDR3 DNA sequence: TGTGCCAGCAGCCACCGCTCGAACAGGCCTCAAGAGACCCAGTACTTC. As protein: CASSHRSNRPQETQYF.

The sample holds a few counts of this clonotype. The J gene is TRBJ2-1, the V gene TRBV12-3 or TRBV12-4; 7 bases are shared with TRBD1. Losses at the gene ends were 8 bases for V and 6 bases for J; bases not matched to a gene: 10. This CDR3 region has 14 residues. CDR3 nucleotide sequence: TGTGCCAGCTCCCGGGACAGAGAGTTCAATGAGCAGTTCTTC. Translation gives CASSRDREFNEQFF.

This clonotype came up many times. V and J are TRBV5-5 and TRBJ2-1; 7 nucleotides line up with TRBD2. Losses at the gene ends were 2 bases for V and 0 bases for J; bases not matched to a gene: 5. CDR3 length: 16 residues. Germline lookup yields CDR1 SGHKS and CDR2 YYEKEE (reference sequence). The CDR3 coding sequence is TGTGCCAGCAGCTTTGGAACTAGCGACTCCTACAATGAGCAGTTCTTC. This sequence encodes CASSFGTSDSYNEQFF.

There are many counts of this clonotype. The genes are TRBV27 and TRBJ2-7, with a weak D call TRBD2 (6 bases). V dropped 3 bases and J dropped 2 bases, with 17 bases sitting between them. The CDR3 has 16 residues. CDR1 and CDR2 from the germline V gene are MNHEY and SMNVEV (reference sequence). CDR3 nucleotides: TGTGCCAGCAGTTTGAGTGGGCGGGGTGTCCCCTACGAGCAGTACTTC. This gives the protein CASSLSGRGVPYEQYF.

This clonotype was observed a handful of times. The genes are TRBV25-1 and TRBJ1-2; D ambiguous. Trimming took 5 bases from V and 8 from J, leaving 12 bases between them. Germline CDR1 and CDR2: MGHDK and SYGVNS. There are 12 residues in the CDR3. The CDR3 loop is CASSLGPLGYTF. CDR3 coding DNA: TGTGCCAGCAGTCTCGGACCCTTGGGCTACACCTTC.

Ten or more counts support this clonotype. The chain joins TRBV9 to TRBJ2-6; TRBD2 matches at 7 bases. The CDR3 contains 19 residues. Trimming took 5 bases from V and 4 from J; bases not matched to a gene: 18. Germline V gene data show CDR1 as SGDLS and CDR2 as YYNGEE. The CDR3 coding sequence is TGTGCCAGCAGGTCTGGGACTAACAGTCAGACACGGGGGGCCAACGTCCTGACTTTC. Its translation is CASRSGTNSQTRGANVLTF.

As to this clonotype: This may be a read error: a much more frequent sequence differs by one nucleotide. As the CDR3 is not closed by the conserved phenylalanine or tryptophan, this likely results from a read error. V usage is TRBV18 and J usage is TRBJ2-3; maybe TRBD2 (6 bases). V shed 3 bases and J shed 4 bases, with 14 bases lying between them. The length of the CDR3 is 15 residues. Looked up from germline, CDR1 is KGHSH and CDR2 is LQKENI. As DNA, the CDR3 is TGTGCCAGCTCACCTAGGGACTCGACCTCAGATACGCAGTATTAT. Its translation: CASSPRDSTSDTQYY.

Many counts were recorded for this clonotype. The chain carries TRBV5-6 and TRBJ2-3, with a tentative D call TRBD2 (5 bases). CDR1 SGHDT and CDR2 YYEEEE come from the germline V gene. The V end was cut by 0 bases, the J end by 2 bases, with 13 bases between. The CDR3 contains 16 residues. This CDR3 reads CASSLGGLRYTDTQYF. The CDR3 coding sequence is TGTGCCAGCAGCTTGGGTGGACTTCGCTACACAGATACGCAGTATTTT.

This clonotype was seen ten or more times. This chain links TRBV5-1 with TRBJ2-1; 9 nucleotides agree with TRBD1. There are 14 residues in the CDR3. Germline lookup yields CDR1 SGHRS and CDR2 YFSETQ. V lost 0 bases and J lost 9; bases outside the gene matches: 4. This CDR3 is CASSLDRGRGEQFF. The CDR3 coding sequence is TGCGCCAGCAGCTTGGACAGGGGGCGGGGTGAGCAGTTCTTC.

This clonotype was recorded many times. V usage is TRBV20-1 and J usage is TRBJ2-1, with TRBD2 as a possible D gene (6 bases). Germline V gene data show CDR1 as DFQATT and CDR2 as SNEGSKA (reference sequence). This CDR3 comprises 14 residues. The ends were cut back, 6 bases at V and 3 bases at J, with 15 bases in the middle. The CDR3 nucleotides are TGCAGTGCCAGACTAGACCCTATCTACAATGAGCAGTTCTTC. Amino acids: CSARLDPIYNEQFF.

At least ten counts were recorded for this clonotype. V gene TRBV10-2 combines with J gene TRBJ2-1; 8 bases agree with TRBD2. V lost 7 bases to trimming and J lost 7 bases; unmatched junction nucleotides: 15. Germline V gene sequence: CDR1 WSHSY, CDR2 SAAADI. This CDR3 spans 16 amino acids. CDR3: CASKYAGTRGVNEQFF. DNA for the CDR3: TGCGCCAGCAAATACGCCGGGACTAGAGGGGTAAATGAGCAGTTCTTC.

This clonotype was seen at least ten times. This chain joins TRBV28 and TRBJ2-7; D is unresolved. V dropped 6 bases and J dropped 4 bases, with 7 bases sitting between them. The CDR3 is 11 amino acids. Germline V gene data show CDR1 as MDHEN and CDR2 as SYDVKM. The CDR3, as DNA: TGTGCCAGCAGCTTGCGATACGAGCAGTACTTC. Protein product: CASSLRYEQYF.

This clonotype has at least ten counts. The V gene is TRBV5-1, the J gene TRBJ2-1; D not resolved. Trimming removed 4 bases at V and 0 bases at J, with 5 bases between. Germline V CDR1 and CDR2: SGHRS, YFSETQ. The CDR3 extends over 13 amino acids. CDR3 sequence: CASSRSSYNEQFF. CDR3 bases: TGCGCCAGCAGCCGGAGCTCCTACAATGAGCAGTTCTTC.

This clonotype was detected ten times or more. The V gene is TRBV29-1, the J gene TRBJ1-2, with D possibly being TRBD1 (6 bases). CDR1 and CDR2 (germline): SQVTM, ANQGSEA. This CDR3 has 12 amino acids. V lost 5 bases and J lost 4, with 11 bases in between. The CDR3 DNA reads TGCAGCGTTCCTGGACAGATCTATGGCTACACCTTC. It yields the protein CSVPGQIYGYTF.

This clonotype turned up a few times. The chain is built from TRBV18 and TRBJ2-5, with D possibly TRBD1 on 6 matching bases. V lost 3 bases to trimming and J lost 1 base, with 12 bases between them. This CDR3 has 15 amino acids. The V gene's germline CDR1 is KGHSH and CDR2 LQKENI. The CDR3 loop is CASSPSDRFQETQYF. The DNA for the CDR3 is TGTGCCAGCTCACCGTCAGACAGGTTCCAAGAGACCCAGTACTTC.

This clonotype showed up many times. Here the CDR3 reads CASSSIVGTAPWEQYF. CDR3 DNA sequence: TGTGCCAGCAGCTCCATTGTGGGGACAGCCCCATGGGAGCAGTACTTC. This chain joins TRBV7-9 and TRBJ2-7, with 7 bases matching TRBD1. CDR1 is SEHNR and CDR2 is FQNEAQ in the germline V gene (reference sequence). The CDR3 has 16 amino acids. The trim removed 4 bases at V and 7 bases at J, leaving 16 bases unmatched.

This clonotype has ten or more counts. This chain joins TRBV7-2 and TRBJ1-1, with unresolved D. The CDR3 spans 15 residues. CDR1 and CDR2 (germline): SGHTA, FQGNSA. The V end lost 5 bases, the J end lost 1 base, and 14 bases lay between the germline ends. The CDR3 coding sequence is TGTGCCAGCAGCGCGATGCCGGGAGCGAACACTGAAGCTTTCTTT. This codes for CASSAMPGANTEAFF.

The V gene is TRBV5-8, the J gene TRBJ1-1; D might be TRBD1 (5 bases). This CDR3 comprises 14 residues. V lost 7 bases to trimming and J lost 6 bases, with 19 bases between them. CDR1 and CDR2 from the germline V gene are SGHTS and YDEGEE. CDR3 nucleotide sequence: TGTGCCAGCCGTAAAATCTTACTGGGGGCTGAAGCTTTCTTT. Residues: CASRKILLGAEAFF.

This clonotype was recorded at least ten times. The J gene is TRBJ2-7, the V gene TRBV15; possibly TRBD1 for D (5 bases). The V end was cut by 3 bases, the J end by 2 bases, with 14 bases between. The germline CDR1 and CDR2 sequences are LNHNV and YYDKDF (reference sequence). The CDR3 is made up of 15 amino acids. The CDR3 DNA reads as TGTGCCACCAGCAGCCATTCAAAGGGGACCTACGAGCAGTACTTC. Residues: CATSSHSKGTYEQYF.

This clonotype was seen a few times. The chain recombines TRBV28 with TRBJ2-6; D is possibly TRBD1 (6 bases). The V gene lost 4 bases and the J gene lost 0 bases, with 19 bases spanning the gap. The CDR3 sequence is 19 residues long. Germline CDR1 and CDR2: MDHEN and SYDVKM. The CDR3 region has the DNA TGTGCCAGCAGTTCTCTTTACAGGGTCACAAGCTCTGGGGCCAACGTCCTGACTTTC. Protein sequence: CASSSLYRVTSSGANVLTF.

This clonotype was observed many times. Written as DNA, the CDR3 is TGTGCCAGCAGATCGAGGCGCCTAGAGTACACAGATACGCAGTATTTT. It yields the protein CASRSRRLEYTDTQYF. The chain employs TRBV27 and TRBJ2-3; D unclear. From germline, CDR1 is MNHEY and CDR2 SMNVEV (reference sequence). Trimming shortened V by 6 bases and J by 2 bases, and 18 bases separated the two germline ends. CDR3 length: 16 residues.

This clonotype was observed a few times. The chain employs TRBV7-9 and TRBJ2-7, with a possible D match to TRBD1 (6 bases). CDR1 is SEHNR, CDR2 FQNEAQ, per germline (reference sequence). Trimming stripped 5 bases from V and 0 bases from J, with 17 bases between. CDR3 length: 16 amino acids. This chain's CDR3 is CASSPQGSLSSYEQYF. The CDR3 DNA is TGTGCCAGCAGCCCACAGGGTTCTCTGAGCTCCTACGAGCAGTACTTC. Looking up the rest from reference TRBV7-9 and TRBJ2-7 gives the full variable domain: DTGVSQNPRHKITKRGQNVTFRCDPISEHNRLYWYRQTLGQGPEFLTYFQNEAQLEKSRLLSDRFSAERPKGSFSTLEIQRTEQGDSAMYLCASSPQGSLSSYEQYFGPGTRLTVT.

Regarding this clonotype: Its ends do not fully match the called genes, so a read error is possible. The chain links TRBV29-1 to TRBJ2-5; the D gene is possibly TRBD2 (7 bases). The CDR3 is made up of 17 amino acids. Germline CDR1 SQVTM, CDR2 ANQGSEA. As DNA, the CDR3 is TGCAGCGTTGAAGCAACAGGGAGGGACCTACTAGAAGAGACCCATTACTTC. Amino acid sequence: CSVEATGRDLLEETHYF.

This clonotype appeared many times. The V call is TRBV10-3, the J call TRBJ2-7; D perhaps matches TRBD1 (6 bases). Germline CDR1 ENHRY, CDR2 SYGVKD. The length of the CDR3 is 13 residues. V dropped 8 bases and J dropped 3 bases, with 14 bases sitting between them. CDR3 sequence (DNA): TGTGCCATCGGGGGCCTCTCCGGCTACGAGCAGTACTTC. Residues: CAIGGLSGYEQYF.

This clonotype was counted a single time. This may stem from a read error, because a much larger clone lies one nucleotide away. The chain has TRBV5-1 and TRBJ2-3; no clear D. Germline CDR1 reads SGHRS; CDR2 reads YFSETQ. CDR3 size: 13 residues. Trimming took 6 bases from V and 2 from J, leaving 10 bases between them. The CDR3, as DNA: TGCGCCAGCAAGAATCTCACCACAGATACGCAGTATTTT. Protein: CASKNLTTDTQYF.

There are a few counts of this clonotype. This rearrangement joins TRBV3-1 to TRBJ1-6, with 7 bases aligning to TRBD1. Germline assignment: CDR1 LGHDT and CDR2 YNNKEL (reference sequence). The length of the CDR3 is 14 residues. Trimming removed 3 bases from V and 6 bases from J; junction bases left unmatched: 2. The CDR3 protein is CASSHGTANSPLHF. CDR3 nucleotides: TGTGCCAGCAGCCATGGGACAGCTAATTCACCCCTCCACTTT.

This clonotype was seen repeatedly, ten times or more. The rearrangement joins TRBV5-1 to TRBJ2-7; 8 bases fit TRBD2. The CDR3 contains 13 residues. The ends lost 5 bases at V and 2 bases at J; junction bases unmatched: 3. Germline-derived CDR1 and CDR2 are SGHRS and YFSETQ. This CDR3 is CASRTSGTYEQYF. The CDR3 DNA is TGCGCCAGCAGAACTAGCGGAACCTACGAGCAGTACTTC.

This clonotype was seen repeatedly, ten times or more. The rearrangement links TRBV4-1 to TRBJ1-1, with 12 bases fitting TRBD1. This CDR3 spans 15 amino acids. Trimming took 3 bases from V and 1 from J; bases not matched to a gene: 0. Per the germline V gene, CDR1 is MGHRA and CDR2 is YSYEKL. This CDR3 is CASSQGQGANTEAFF. Written as DNA, the CDR3 is TGCGCCAGCAGCCAGGGACAGGGGGCGAACACTGAAGCTTTCTTT.

This clonotype has at least ten counts. The V gene is TRBV28, the J gene TRBJ2-1, with D uncertain. V lost 3 bases and J lost 10, with 10 bases in between. Germline loops: CDR1 MDHEN, CDR2 SYDVKM. This CDR3 comprises 12 residues. The CDR3 DNA sequence: TGTGCCAGCAGTTTCCGCTCTAGGGAGCAGTTCTTC. This translates into CASSFRSREQFF. Variable domain in full (rest from reference TRBV28 and TRBJ2-1): DVKVTQSSRYLVKRTGEKVFLECVQDMDHENMFWYRQDPGLGLRLIYFSYDVKMKEKGDIPEGYSVSREKKERFSLILESASTNQTSMYLCASSFRSREQFFGPGTRLTVL.

This clonotype occurred many times. The J gene is TRBJ1-6, the V gene TRBV6-5; TRBD1 agrees at 7 bases. Looked up from germline, CDR1 is MNHEY and CDR2 is SVGAGI. After removal of 0 bases from V and 8 bases from J, the junction contained 16 bases not matched to a gene. The CDR3 runs 19 residues. CDR3 nucleotide sequence: TGTGCCAGCAGTTACTCACCGGCAGGGGGGTACGTCATGGATTCACCCCTCCACTTT. Its protein is CASSYSPAGGYVMDSPLHF.